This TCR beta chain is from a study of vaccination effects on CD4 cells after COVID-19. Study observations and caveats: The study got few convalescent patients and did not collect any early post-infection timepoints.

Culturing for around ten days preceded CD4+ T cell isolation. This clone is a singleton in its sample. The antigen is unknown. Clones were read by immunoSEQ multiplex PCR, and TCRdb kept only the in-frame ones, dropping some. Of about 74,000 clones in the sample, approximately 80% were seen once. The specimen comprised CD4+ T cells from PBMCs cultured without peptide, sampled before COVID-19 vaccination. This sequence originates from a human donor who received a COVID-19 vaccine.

The CDR3 region has the DNA TGTGCCAGCAGCTTAGATACCCTGCGGGGAGAGACCCAGTACTTC. Its translation: CASSLDTLRGETQYF. The chain is built from TRBV7-9 and TRBJ2-5; possible D gene TRBD2, 6 bases. V gave up 1 base and J gave up 4 bases, with 13 bases separating them. Germline lookup yields CDR1 SEHNR and CDR2 FQNEAQ (reference sequence). There are 15 residues in the CDR3.